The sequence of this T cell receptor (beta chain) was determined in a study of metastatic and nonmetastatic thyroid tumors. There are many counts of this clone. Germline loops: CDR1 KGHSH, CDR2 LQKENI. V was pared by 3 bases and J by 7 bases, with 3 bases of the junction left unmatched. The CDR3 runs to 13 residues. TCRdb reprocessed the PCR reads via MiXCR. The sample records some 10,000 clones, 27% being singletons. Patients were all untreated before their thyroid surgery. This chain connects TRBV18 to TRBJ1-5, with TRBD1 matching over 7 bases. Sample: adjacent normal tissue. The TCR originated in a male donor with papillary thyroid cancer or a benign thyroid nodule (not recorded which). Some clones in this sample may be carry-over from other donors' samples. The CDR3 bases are TGTGCCAGCTCACCCGGACAGGCGCAGCCCCAGCATTTT. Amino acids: CASSPGQAQPQHF.